The following is a T cell receptor (beta chain) sequence with its context. What it recognizes is unknown. This CDR3 has 15 residues. CDR1 and CDR2 (germline): SNHLY, FYNNEI. With 5 bases clipped from V and 7 bases from J, the junction kept 6 bases outside the gene matches. This table comes from immunoSEQ multiplex PCR, and its TCRdb copy is limited to in-frame clones, with some not included. The repertoire consists of under 90,000 clones, with approximately 83% occurring once and the leading ten covering approximately 1.3%. This entry is derived from a study of T cell responses to AZD1222 COVID-19 vaccine. Notes on the study in general: The repertoires were collected only after the peak T cell response.

Sequenced here: peripheral blood, sampled 28 days after the second AZD1222 dose. The clonotype was recovered from an adult who received the AZD1222 COVID-19 vaccine. The gene calls are TRBV2 and TRBJ2-2, with 11 bases identical to TRBD2. DNA of the CDR3: TGTGCCAGCAGTTTCACTAGCGGGAGTGACGGGGAGCTGTTTTTT. The encoded protein is CASSFTSGSDGELFF.